This record looks at one T cell receptor (beta chain) sequence and its context. Here immunoSEQ multiplex PCR was the method, and the copy in TCRdb shows in-frame clones only, minus some. Seen here are 150,000 to 200,000 clones, 70% to 85% observed once, and the top ten hold about 2%. This record comes from a study of cytotoxic CD8 clonotypes in ibrutinib-treated CLL. Germline-derived CDR1 and CDR2 are KGHSH and LQKENI. The CDR3 is made up of 15 amino acids. Losses at the gene ends were 2 bases for V and 2 bases for J; bases not matched to a gene: 5. The receptor was isolated from a human donor with chronic lymphocytic leukemia. Sequencing used PBMCs, obtained after 12 months of ibrutinib treatment. The V gene is TRBV18, the J gene TRBJ2-7; 8 bases align to TRBD2. The CDR3 DNA is TGTGCCAGCTCACCAGCCAGCGGGGGACCCTACGAGCAGTACTTC. This codes for CASSPASGGPYEQYF.